The rows below give T cell receptor beta chains drawn from one sample of a study of STAT3 mutations in large granular lymphocyte leukemia. Some clones are missing from TCRdb's copy, which holds only in-frame ones; the method was immunoSEQ multiplex PCR. Among tens of thousands of clones listed, around 80% were seen once. Sequenced sample: PBMCs. The receptors come from a human donor with T large granular lymphocyte leukemia. Some clones in this sample may be carry-over from other donors' samples. Each CDR3 is given with its conserved first and last residue. The D gene is left open where the match is weak. Clone sizes are given selectively: once, few, many, or a class where the clone is expanded.

v_call	d_call	clone_size	j_call	cdr3_nt	cdr3_aa
TRBV29-1	-	-	TRBJ1-5	TGCAGCGTCGTGCCAGCAGGTCAGCCCCAGCATTTT	CSVVPAGQPQHF
TRBV30	-	-	TRBJ1-6	TGTGCCTGGAGTCGGGACACCCTATCTTATAATTCACCCCTCCACTTT	CAWSRDTLSYNSPLHF
TRBV5-1	TRBD2	-	TRBJ2-6	TGCGCCAGCAGCTTGCCGCAGGGGACTAGCGGGGGGGCTGGGGCCAACGTCCTGACTTTC	CASSLPQGTSGGAGANVLTF
TRBV2	-	few	TRBJ1-3	TGTGCCAGCAGAAACATGGGGGGAAACACCATATATTTT	CASRNMGGNTIYF
TRBV15	-	-	TRBJ1-1	TGTGCCACCAGCAGAGAACTTACGAACACTGAAGCTTTCTTT	CATSRELTNTEAFF
TRBV4-3	-	-	TRBJ1-6	TGCGCCAGCAGCCAAGATTACGGGATTTCACCCCTCCACTTT	CASSQDYGISPLHF
TRBV5-4	-	-	TRBJ1-3	TGTGCCAGCAGTCCCCGGGAGGCTGGAAACACCATATATTTT	CASSPREAGNTIYF
TRBV9	TRBD1	-	TRBJ1-1	TGTGCCAGCAGCGCTGCGGGACAGCTGATGAACACTGAAGCTTTCTTT	CASSAAGQLMNTEAFF
TRBV28	TRBD1	-	TRBJ1-4	TGTGCCAGCAGTCCACCGACAGGGAGGATCGAAAAACTGTTTTTT	CASSPPTGRIEKLFF
TRBV18	-	-	TRBJ2-5	TGTGCCAGCTCACCCTTGTCGAGGAGGGAGACCCAGTACTTC	CASSPLSRRETQYF
TRBV30	TRBD1	-	TRBJ2-2	TGTGCCGGGAGAACGGGACAGGGAAGCGGGGAGCTGTTTTTT	CAGRTGQGSGELFF
TRBV19	TRBD1	few	TRBJ1-2	TGTGCCAGCAGGGGACAGGCAGGTGGCTACACCTTC	CASRGQAGGYTF
TRBV10-2	-	once	TRBJ1-2	TGCGCCAGCAGCCCGGGGGCGGTGGACTATGGCTACACCTTC	CASSPGAVDYGYTF
TRBV27	-	-	TRBJ2-3	TGTGCCAGCAGGACAAGGGATGCGCAGTATTTT	CASRTRDAQYF
TRBV19	TRBD1	-	TRBJ2-3	TGTGCCAGTAGTCCCTGGGACAGGGTACAAGATACGCAGTATTTT	CASSPWDRVQDTQYF
TRBV5-1	-	-	TRBJ1-2	TGCGCCAGCAGCTTGGATTGGGTCTCACCACATGATGGCTACACCTTC	CASSLDWVSPHDGYTF
TRBV10-3	-	-	TRBJ2-3	TGTGCCACCCGTCCGGGGGATGGCACAGATACGCAGTATTTT	CATRPGDGTDTQYF
TRBV9	TRBD1	-	TRBJ2-4	TGTGCCAGCAGCCAGGACAGGACGGACATTCAGTACTTC	CASSQDRTDIQYF
TRBV18	TRBD1	-	TRBJ2-3	TGTGCCAGCTCAAGACCGGGACAGGGTTCGGATACGCAGTATTTT	CASSRPGQGSDTQYF
TRBV5-1	-	-	TRBJ2-7	TGCGCCAGCAGCTTGGCAGGGGAGCAGTACTTC	CASSLAGEQYF
TRBV10-2	TRBD1	-	TRBJ1-2	TGCGCCAGCCAACAGGGGGACAACTATGGCTACACCTTC	CASQQGDNYGYTF
TRBV30	-	few	TRBJ2-2	TGTGCCTGGAGTGTAGAGGGAGGCGGGGAGCTGTTTTTT	CAWSVEGGGELFF
TRBV29-1	TRBD1	-	TRBJ1-2	TGCAGCGCCGGAACAACAGGGGTCTATGGCTACACCTTC	CSAGTTGVYGYTF
TRBV5-1	-	-	TRBJ2-7	TGCGCCAGCAGCTTGGGATACCGGGGAATAAGCTCCTACGAGCAGTACTTC	CASSLGYRGISSYEQYF
TRBV7-9	-	few	TRBJ2-7	TGTGCCAGCAGCTTAGCACAGGGCTACGAGCAGTACTTC	CASSLAQGYEQYF
TRBV30	-	-	TRBJ1-5	TGTGCCTGGAGTGACGGAGGGTATCAGCCCCAGCATTTT	CAWSDGGYQPQHF
TRBV30	-	-	TRBJ1-2	TGTGCCTGGAGTGTACTACAAATGCTGGGTGGCTACACCTTC	CAWSVLQMLGGYTF